The 7 T cell receptor beta chains below all came from one sample that was sequenced in a study of T cell responses to AZD1222 COVID-19 vaccine. Profiling relied on immunoSEQ multiplex PCR, and the TCRdb table lists in-frame clones only, not all of them. The sample yields about 110,000 clones, about 94% seen once. Sequenced here: peripheral blood, sampled 28 days after the second AZD1222 dose. The receptors stem from an adult who received the AZD1222 COVID-19 vaccine.

This clone has only a few counts. This sequence joins TRBV5-1 and TRBJ2-1, with 7 bases aligning to TRBD1. Germline CDR1 is SGHRS and CDR2 is YFSETQ. After removal of 3 bases from V and 3 bases from J, the junction contained 12 bases not matched to a gene. CDR3 length: 17 residues. CDR3 loop: CASSYMGRQGVYNEQFF. CDR3 nucleotides: TGCGCCAGCAGCTACATGGGGAGACAGGGCGTCTACAATGAGCAGTTCTTC.

The chain has TRBV6-6 and TRBJ2-7; D is perhaps TRBD1 (5 bases). Deletions cut 0 bases from V and 3 bases from J, with 9 bases between. The germline V gene encodes CDR1 MNHNY and CDR2 SVGAGI (reference sequence). CDR3 length: 14 residues. CDR3 sequence reads: CASSYSRDSYEQYF. Written as DNA, the CDR3 is TGTGCCAGCAGTTACTCGCGTGACAGCTACGAGCAGTACTTC.

The chain links TRBV19 to TRBJ2-5, with a tentative D call TRBD1 (5 bases). Trimming took 6 bases from V and 5 from J, leaving 16 bases between them. In germline, CDR1 is LNHDA, CDR2 SQIVND (reference sequence). The CDR3 is 14 amino acids. CDR3 protein: CASSPARVLETQYF. CDR3 DNA: TGTGCCAGTAGCCCCGCCAGGGTGCTGGAGACCCAGTACTTC.

The chain is built from TRBV6-5 and TRBJ1-2; 7 bases fit TRBD1. The CDR3 is made up of 15 amino acids. Germline CDR1 reads MNHEY; CDR2 reads SVGAGI. The V gene end was trimmed by 6 bases and the J gene end by 0 bases; junction bases not matched to a gene: 7. The CDR3 spells CASSPAGTANYGYTF. CDR3 DNA: TGTGCCAGCAGCCCGGCCGGGACAGCTAACTATGGCTACACCTTC.

Written as DNA, the CDR3 is TGTGCCAGCAGGGAGATGAATGAGCAGTTCTTC. This codes for CASREMNEQFF. The rearrangement joins TRBV2 to TRBJ2-1; D gene unclear. The ends were cut back, 6 bases at V and 7 bases at J, with 7 bases in the middle. The V gene's germline CDR1 is SNHLY and CDR2 FYNNEI. The CDR3 runs 11 residues.

The J gene is TRBJ1-5, the V gene TRBV7-9; no clear D gene. The CDR3 contains 15 residues. Germline lookup yields CDR1 SEHNR and CDR2 FQNEAQ (reference sequence). The V and J ends lost 5 bases and 6 bases respectively, with 17 bases between them. The CDR3: CASSLSSTSGQPQHF. In DNA, the CDR3 is TGTGCCAGCAGCCTCTCATCCACATCGGGTCAGCCCCAGCATTTT.

This rearrangement joins TRBV19 to TRBJ2-4; 10 positions agree with TRBD1. The V gene end was trimmed by 5 bases and the J gene end by 2 bases; junction bases not matched to a gene: 6. The CDR3 is made up of 16 amino acids. Germline V gives CDR1 LNHDA, CDR2 SQIVND (reference sequence). CDR3: CASSPGTGAPKNIQYF. The CDR3 coding sequence is TGTGCCAGTAGTCCCGGGACAGGGGCACCCAAAAACATTCAGTACTTC.